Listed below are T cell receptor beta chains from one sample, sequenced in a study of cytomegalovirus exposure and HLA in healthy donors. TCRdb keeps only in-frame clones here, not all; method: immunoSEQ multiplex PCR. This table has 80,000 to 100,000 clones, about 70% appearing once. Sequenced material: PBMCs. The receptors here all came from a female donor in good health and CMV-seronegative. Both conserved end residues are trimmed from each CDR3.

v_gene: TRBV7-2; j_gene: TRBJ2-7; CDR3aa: ASTDPPGTSYSYEQY
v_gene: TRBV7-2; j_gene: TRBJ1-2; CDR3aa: ASSTGTGGGYGYT
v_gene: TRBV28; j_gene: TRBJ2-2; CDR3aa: ASSPGDRGLYGELF
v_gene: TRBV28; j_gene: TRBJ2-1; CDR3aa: ASSLSRRGEVSYNEQF
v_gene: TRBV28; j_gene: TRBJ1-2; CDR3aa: ASSSASTVNYGYT
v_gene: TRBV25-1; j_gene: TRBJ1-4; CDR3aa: ASSDPGQPNEKLF
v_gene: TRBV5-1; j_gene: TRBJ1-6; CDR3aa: ASSGGRRGNSPLL
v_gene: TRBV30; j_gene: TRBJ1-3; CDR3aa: AWRKGQGPDTIY
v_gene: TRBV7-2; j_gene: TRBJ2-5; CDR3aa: ASSPGTGETQY
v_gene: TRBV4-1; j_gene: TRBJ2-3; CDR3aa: ASSQGTGQDTQY
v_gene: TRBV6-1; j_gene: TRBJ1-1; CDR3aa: ASSAQVATEAF
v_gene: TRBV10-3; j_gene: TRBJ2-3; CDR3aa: AAGTSGGTTDTQY
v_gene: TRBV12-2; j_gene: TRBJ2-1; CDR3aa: ASRRGLAGYNEQF
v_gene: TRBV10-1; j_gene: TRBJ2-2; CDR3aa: ASSQRGRGRAGELF
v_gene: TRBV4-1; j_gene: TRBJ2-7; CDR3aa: ASSHPSGGAYEQY
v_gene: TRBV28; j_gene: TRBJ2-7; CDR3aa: ASSWASGAYEQY
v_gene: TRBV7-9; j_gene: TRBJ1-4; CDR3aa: ASSPFAPERGVGRGLF
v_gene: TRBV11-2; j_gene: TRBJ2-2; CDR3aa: ASSPHPGTSSTGELF
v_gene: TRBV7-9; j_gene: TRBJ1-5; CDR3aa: ASSSSEAGMGQPQH
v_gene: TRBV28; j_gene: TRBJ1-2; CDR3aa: AGSLTGAYGYT
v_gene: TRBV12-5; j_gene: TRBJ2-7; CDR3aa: ASAPDFREQY
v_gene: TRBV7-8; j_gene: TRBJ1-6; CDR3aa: ASSPYRAYNSPLH
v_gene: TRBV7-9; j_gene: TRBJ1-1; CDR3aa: ASSRRGQAMNTEAF
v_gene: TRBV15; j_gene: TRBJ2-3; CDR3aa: ATSRDGGTGTDTQY
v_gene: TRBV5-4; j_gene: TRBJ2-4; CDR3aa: ASSYGQGGTKNIQY
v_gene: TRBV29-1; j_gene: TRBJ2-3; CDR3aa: SVEPTYDGPRDTQY
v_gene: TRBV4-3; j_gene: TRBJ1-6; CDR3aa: ASSQDQQAHSPLH
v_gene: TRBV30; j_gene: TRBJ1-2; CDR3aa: AWSPTGTGGNGYT
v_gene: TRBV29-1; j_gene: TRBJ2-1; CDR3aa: SVEAGWDEQF
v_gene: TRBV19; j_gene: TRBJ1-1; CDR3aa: ASSPGVFTEAF
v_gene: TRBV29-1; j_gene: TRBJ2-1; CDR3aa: AYRANEQF
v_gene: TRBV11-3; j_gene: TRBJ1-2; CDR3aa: ASSPNRGNYGYT
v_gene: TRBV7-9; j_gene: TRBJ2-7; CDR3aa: ASSKKDRGNYEQY
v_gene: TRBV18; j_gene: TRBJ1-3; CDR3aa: ASSPQAPRGLFSGNTIY
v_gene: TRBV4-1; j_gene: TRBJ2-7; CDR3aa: ASSQVADERYEQY
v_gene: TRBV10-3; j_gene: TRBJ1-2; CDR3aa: AISHTGIHGYT
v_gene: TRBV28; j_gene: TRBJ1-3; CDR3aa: ASSLPRYGRNTIY
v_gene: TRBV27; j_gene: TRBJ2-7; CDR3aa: ASSFGTSGTYEQY
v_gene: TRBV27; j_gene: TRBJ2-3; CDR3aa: ASSIGTSTQY
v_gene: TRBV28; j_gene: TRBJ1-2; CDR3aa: ASSSLGTEGGYT
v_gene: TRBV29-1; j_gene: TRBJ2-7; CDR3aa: SVEVVGGRGQY
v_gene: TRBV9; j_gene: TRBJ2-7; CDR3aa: ASSPAGTSGIYEQY
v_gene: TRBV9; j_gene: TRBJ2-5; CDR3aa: ASSPWGAGGVRETQY